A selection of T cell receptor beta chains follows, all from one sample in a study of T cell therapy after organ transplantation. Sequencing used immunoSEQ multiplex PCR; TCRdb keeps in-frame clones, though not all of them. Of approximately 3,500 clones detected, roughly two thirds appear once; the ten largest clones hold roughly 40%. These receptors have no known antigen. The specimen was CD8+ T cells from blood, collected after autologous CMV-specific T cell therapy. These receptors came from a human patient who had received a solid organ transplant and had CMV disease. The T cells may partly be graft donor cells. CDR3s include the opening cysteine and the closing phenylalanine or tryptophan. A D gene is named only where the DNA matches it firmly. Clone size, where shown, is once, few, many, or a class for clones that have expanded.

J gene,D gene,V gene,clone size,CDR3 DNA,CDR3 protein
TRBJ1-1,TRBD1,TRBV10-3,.,TGTGCCATCGGGGAGGGGGCCACTGAAGCTTTCTTT,CAIGEGATEAFF
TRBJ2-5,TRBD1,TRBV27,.,TGTGCCAGCAGTTCGTTATCCGGGACAGGGAGCGAGACCCAGTACTTC,CASSSLSGTGSETQYF
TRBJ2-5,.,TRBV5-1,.,TGCGCCAGCAGCGAGGGACCTTCGGAGACCCAGTACTTC,CASSEGPSETQYF
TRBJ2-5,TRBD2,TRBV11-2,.,TGTGCCAGCAGCCATCCGGGAGGGGAGACCCAGTACTTC,CASSHPGGETQYF
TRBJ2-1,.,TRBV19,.,TGTGCCAGTAGTATTCTTCACGGGAAAAATGAGCAGTTCTTC,CASSILHGKNEQFF
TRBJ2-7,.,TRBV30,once,TGTGCCTGGAGTGGCCCCCGGGGCATGGGGGACCCGAGCTCCTACGAGCAGTACTTC,CAWSGPRGMGDPSSYEQYF
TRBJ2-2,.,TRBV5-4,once,TGTGCCAGCAGCTTGCTGCGGGGGAACACCGGGGAGCTGTTTTTT,CASSLLRGNTGELFF
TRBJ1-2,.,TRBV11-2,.,TGTGCCAGCAGCTTATACTATGGCTACACCTTC,CASSLYYGYTF
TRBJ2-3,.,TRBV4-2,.,TGTGCCAGCAGCCAAGGTCTGCGCACAGATACGCAGTATTTT,CASSQGLRTDTQYF
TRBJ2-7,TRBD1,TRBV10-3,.,TGTGCCATCAGTGAGCCTGGACAGGGTTCTGACGGGCAGTACTTC,CAISEPGQGSDGQYF
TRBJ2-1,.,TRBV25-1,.,TGTGCCAGCAGTGTAGGGGGGGCAGGGGGTGCCTACAATGAGCAGTTCTTC,CASSVGGAGGAYNEQFF
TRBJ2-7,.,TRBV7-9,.,TGTGCCAGCAGCTTTTGGCTAGCTGGTAATTCGAACGAGCAGTACTTC,CASSFWLAGNSNEQYF